These 8 T cell receptor beta chains came from one sample sequenced in a study of blood T cell repertoires in COVID-19 (dated by TCRdb to 2020 to 2021). Library preparation was by the immunoSEQ multiplex PCR assay. The table was pulled from immuneACCESS by TCRdb, which kept in-frame rearrangements only. Such tables lose some clones; where checked, under half of the loss comes from unresolved V genes, and the rest has no known cause. This sample is represented by roughly 260,000 clones; around nine tenths of them were singletons. The ten largest make up around a tenth of the sample. The sample was peripheral blood. Every receptor here comes from a man aged 35 to 55 who had recovered from COVID-19.

The rearrangement links TRBV1 to TRBJ2-7; the table's D gene call, TRBD2, was not cross checked with the DNA. TRBV1 is marked as a pseudogene. The CDR3 extends over 16 amino acids. CDR3 sequence reads: CTSSQGGIPLDYEQYF. The CDR3 region has the DNA TGCACCAGCAGCCAAGGAGGGATACCTCTGGACTACGAGCAGTACTTC.

This chain links TRBV29-1 with TRBJ2-7, with a weak D call TRBD2 (6 bases). The CDR3 length is 12 residues. Per the germline V gene, CDR1 is SQVTM and CDR2 is ANQGSEA. V was trimmed by 5 bases and J by 0 bases, leaving 8 bases between them. CDR3 coding DNA: TGCAGCGTTTTAGCGGACTCCTACGAGCAGTACTTC. Residues: CSVLADSYEQYF.

The genes are TRBV13 and TRBJ2-1; possible D gene TRBD2, 5 bases. The V gene's germline CDR1 is PRHDT and CDR2 FYEKMQ (reference sequence). The CDR3 totals 14 residues. Trimming removed 1 base from V and 8 bases from J, with 12 bases in between. The CDR3 bases are TGTGCCAGCAGCTTAGTCTGGCCCGGGGATGAGCAGTTCTTC. It translates to CASSLVWPGDEQFF.

The CDR3 sequence is CASSTVRRGETQYF. The CDR3, as DNA: TGTGCCAGCAGCACTGTACGAAGAGGGGAGACCCAGTACTTC. The rearrangement uses TRBV5-6 and TRBJ2-5; a possible D gene is TRBD2 (5 bases). V shed 4 bases and J shed 5 bases, with 15 bases lying between them. Germline CDR1 reads SGHDT; CDR2 reads YYEEEE. This CDR3 has 14 residues.

The chain couples TRBV7-6 to TRBJ2-2; 8 nucleotides align to TRBD1. The CDR3 sequence is 15 residues long. After removal of 3 bases from V and 3 bases from J, the junction contained 3 bases not matched to a gene. The germline gives CDR1 SGHVS, CDR2 FNYEAQ. DNA for the CDR3: TGTGCCAGCAGCTTGGACAGGGCGGACACCGGGGAGCTGTTTTTT. Its protein is CASSLDRADTGELFF.

The chain carries TRBV5-4 and TRBJ1-5; D not resolved. CDR3 length: 15 residues. Germline V CDR1 and CDR2: SGHNT, YYREEE (reference sequence). The V gene lost 0 bases and the J gene lost 0 bases, with 7 bases spanning the gap. CDR3 residues: CASSLEPTSNQPQHF. The CDR3 DNA follows: TGTGCCAGCAGCTTGGAACCTACTAGCAATCAGCCCCAGCATTTT.

This sequence joins TRBV29-1 and TRBJ2-2; 12 bases fit TRBD1. This CDR3 contains 15 residues. The V and J ends lost 3 bases and 7 bases, in that order; junction bases with no gene match: 6. Germline V gene lookup returns CDR1 SQVTM and CDR2 ANQGSEA. This CDR3 reads CSVDPGTGGGGELFF. Here the CDR3 DNA reads TGCAGCGTTGATCCCGGGACAGGGGGCGGCGGGGAGCTGTTTTTT.

The V and J genes are TRBV19 and TRBJ1-5, with TRBD1 as a possible D gene (6 bases). This CDR3 contains 14 residues. Trimming stripped 1 base from V and 5 bases from J, with 9 bases between. Germline values: CDR1 LNHDA, CDR2 SQIVND (reference sequence). The CDR3 loop reads CASSIGTDYQPQHF. CDR3 bases: TGTGCCAGTAGTATAGGGACAGATTATCAGCCCCAGCATTTT.